The rows below give T cell receptor beta chains drawn from one sample of a study of T cells in Graves' hyperthyroidism and ophthalmopathy. TCRdb fed the multiplex PCR reads into MiXCR, producing one record per CDR3 protein. The sample carries hundreds of thousands of distinct CDR3 sequences, nearly 45% recorded once. The sequencing input was peripheral blood or thyroid tissue (not recorded which). The receptors were sampled from an adult man with Graves' disease, either hyperthyroidism or ophthalmopathy (not recorded which). Each CDR3 is given with its conserved first and last residue. Each record gives: J gene, D gene, clone size, V gene, CDR3 DNA, CDR3 protein. D genes are given only for firm matches. Only part of the rows carry a size: once, few, many, or a class if the clone is expanded.

j_call: TRBJ1-3
d_call: NA
clone_size: many
v_call: TRBV5-1
cdr3_nt: TGCGCCAGCAGCTTGACCCTCTCTGGAAACACCATATATTTT
cdr3_aa: CASSLTLSGNTIYF

j_call: TRBJ2-7
d_call: TRBD2
clone_size: NA
v_call: TRBV7-9
cdr3_nt: TGTGCCAGCAGCTCAGGGACTAGCGGGCTAAGCTCCTACGAGCAGTACTTC
cdr3_aa: CASSSGTSGLSSYEQYF

j_call: TRBJ1-4
d_call: NA
clone_size: NA
v_call: TRBV7-6
cdr3_nt: TGTGCCAGCAGCTTAGGGAACGAGGCCTCTGGTGAAAAACTGTTTTTT
cdr3_aa: CASSLGNEASGEKLFF

j_call: TRBJ1-6
d_call: NA
clone_size: NA
v_call: TRBV7-9
cdr3_nt: TGTGCCAGCAGCCCCTCGTCGGGGAGCTCCTATAATTCACCCCTCCACTTT
cdr3_aa: CASSPSSGSSYNSPLHF

j_call: TRBJ2-3
d_call: TRBD2
clone_size: NA
v_call: TRBV7-2
cdr3_nt: TGTGCCAGCAGCGTCCGAGCGGGGGCGACCACAGATACGCAGTATTTT
cdr3_aa: CASSVRAGATTDTQYF

j_call: TRBJ2-7
d_call: TRBD1
clone_size: few
v_call: TRBV6-1
cdr3_nt: TGTGCCAGCTCCAGGCCCGGACAGGGGTCCTACGAGCAGTACTTC
cdr3_aa: CASSRPGQGSYEQYF

j_call: TRBJ2-2
d_call: NA
clone_size: NA
v_call: TRBV2
cdr3_nt: TGTGCCAGCCTCCTGGCGGGCACCGGGGAGCTGTTTTTT
cdr3_aa: CASLLAGTGELFF

j_call: TRBJ1-1
d_call: NA
clone_size: NA
v_call: TRBV6-5
cdr3_nt: TGTGCCAGCAGTTCCCACAGGCCCAGCTCTGGCTACACTGAAGCTTTCTTT
cdr3_aa: CASSSHRPSSGYTEAFF

j_call: TRBJ2-5
d_call: NA
clone_size: many
v_call: TRBV7-8
cdr3_nt: TGTGCCAGCAGCTTTCTGGGGGGAAAAGAGACCCAGTACTTC
cdr3_aa: CASSFLGGKETQYF

j_call: TRBJ1-6
d_call: NA
clone_size: NA
v_call: TRBV7-3
cdr3_nt: TGTGCCAGCGGGACGGATACACCCCTCCACTTT
cdr3_aa: CASGTDTPLHF

j_call: TRBJ1-1
d_call: NA
clone_size: many
v_call: TRBV29-1
cdr3_nt: TGCAGCGTTGAAGATTCAGCGAACACTGAAGCTTTCTTT
cdr3_aa: CSVEDSANTEAFF

j_call: TRBJ1-1
d_call: TRBD1
clone_size: few
v_call: TRBV7-6
cdr3_nt: TGTGCCAGCAGCTTAGGACAGGGGTACATGAACACTGAAGCTTTCTTT
cdr3_aa: CASSLGQGYMNTEAFF